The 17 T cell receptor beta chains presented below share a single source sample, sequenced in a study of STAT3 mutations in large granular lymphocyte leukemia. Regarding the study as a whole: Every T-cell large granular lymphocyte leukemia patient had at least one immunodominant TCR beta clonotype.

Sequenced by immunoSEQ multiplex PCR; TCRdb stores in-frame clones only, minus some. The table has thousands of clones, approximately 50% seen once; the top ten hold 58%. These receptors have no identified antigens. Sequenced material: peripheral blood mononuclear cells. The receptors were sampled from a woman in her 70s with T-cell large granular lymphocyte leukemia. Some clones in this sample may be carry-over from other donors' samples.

CDR3 DNA: TGTGCCAGCAGTGAAGCCGTATACAATGAGCAGTTCTTC. Protein sequence: CASSEAVYNEQFF. The chain recombines TRBV25-1 with TRBJ2-1; no firm D call. The V and J ends lost 2 bases and 4 bases respectively, with 6 bases between them. The CDR3 has 13 amino acids. CDR1 is MGHDK, CDR2 SYGVNS, per germline.

The CDR3 sequence: CSVFSYEQYF. The CDR3 region has the DNA TGCAGCGTCTTCTCCTACGAGCAGTACTTC. J is TRBJ2-7 and V is TRBV29-1; D ambiguous. V lost 6 bases and J lost 0, with 3 bases in between. CDR3 size: 10 residues. Germline V gene lookup returns CDR1 SQVTM and CDR2 ANQGSEA.

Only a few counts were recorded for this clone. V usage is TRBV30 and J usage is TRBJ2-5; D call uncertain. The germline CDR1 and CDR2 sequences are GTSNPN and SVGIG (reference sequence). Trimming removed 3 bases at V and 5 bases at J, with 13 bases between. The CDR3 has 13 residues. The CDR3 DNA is TGTGCCTGGAGGAGTAAGGGCTTGGAGACCCAGTACTTC. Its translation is CAWRSKGLETQYF.

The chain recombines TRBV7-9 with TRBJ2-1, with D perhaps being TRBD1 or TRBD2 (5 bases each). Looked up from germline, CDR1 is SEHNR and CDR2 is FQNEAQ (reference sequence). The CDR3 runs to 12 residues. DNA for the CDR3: TGTGCTTCCCGGGGCATAGAAGATGAGCAGTTCTTC. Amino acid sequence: CASRGIEDEQFF.

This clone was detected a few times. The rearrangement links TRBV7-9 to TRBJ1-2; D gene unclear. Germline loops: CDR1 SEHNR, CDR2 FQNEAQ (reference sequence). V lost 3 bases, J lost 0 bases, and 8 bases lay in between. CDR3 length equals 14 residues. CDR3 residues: CASSFTSTNYGYTF. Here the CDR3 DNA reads TGTGCCAGCAGCTTCACATCGACTAACTATGGCTACACCTTC. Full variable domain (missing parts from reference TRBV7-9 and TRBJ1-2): DTGVSQNPRHKITKRGQNVTFRCDPISEHNRLYWYRQTLGQGPEFLTYFQNEAQLEKSRLLSDRFSAERPKGSFSTLEIQRTEQGDSAMYLCASSFTSTNYGYTFGSGTRLTVV.

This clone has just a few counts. Here the CDR3 reads CASSLRGGTQPQHF. The CDR3 DNA sequence: TGCGCCAGCAGCTTGCGAGGAGGGACTCAGCCCCAGCATTTT. The genes are TRBV5-1 and TRBJ1-5; D is perhaps TRBD1 (5 bases). V gave up 1 base and J gave up 6 bases, with 11 bases separating them. CDR3 size: 14 residues. From germline, CDR1 is SGHRS and CDR2 YFSETQ.

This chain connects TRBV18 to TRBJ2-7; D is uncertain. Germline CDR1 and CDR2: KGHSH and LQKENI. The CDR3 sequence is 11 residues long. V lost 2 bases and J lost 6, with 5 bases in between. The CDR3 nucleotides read TGTGCCAGCTCACCAAATCGCGAGCAGTACTTC. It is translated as CASSPNREQYF.

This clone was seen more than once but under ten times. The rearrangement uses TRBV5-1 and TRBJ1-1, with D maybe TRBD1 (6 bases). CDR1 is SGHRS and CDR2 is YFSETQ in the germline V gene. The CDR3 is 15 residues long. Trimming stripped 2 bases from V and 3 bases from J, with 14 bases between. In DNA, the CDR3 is TGCGCCAGCAGCTTTAATGGACAGCGGGACACTGAAGCTTTCTTT. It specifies CASSFNGQRDTEAFF.

The CDR3 DNA follows: TGTGCCAGCAGCCCTCGGACTAGCGGGAGCCCATTGGCCTACGAGCAGTACTTC. Amino acid sequence: CASSPRTSGSPLAYEQYF. This chain connects TRBV7-9 to TRBJ2-7, with 13 bases that match TRBD2. The CDR3 loop spans 18 amino acids. Germline-derived CDR1 and CDR2 are SEHNR and FQNEAQ (reference sequence). Germline trimming cut 5 bases from V and 2 bases from J; bases unmatched to any gene: 12.

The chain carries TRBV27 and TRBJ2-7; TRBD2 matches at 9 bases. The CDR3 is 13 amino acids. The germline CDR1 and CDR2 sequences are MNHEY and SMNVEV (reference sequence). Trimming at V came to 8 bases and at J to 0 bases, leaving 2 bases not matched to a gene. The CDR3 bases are TGTGCCAGCCATAGCGGGAGCTCCTACGAGCAGTACTTC. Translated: CASHSGSSYEQYF.

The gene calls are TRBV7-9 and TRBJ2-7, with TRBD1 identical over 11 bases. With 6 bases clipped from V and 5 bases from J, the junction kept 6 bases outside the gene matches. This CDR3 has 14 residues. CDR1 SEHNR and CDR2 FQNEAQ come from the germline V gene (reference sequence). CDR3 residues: CASRRGQGANEQYF. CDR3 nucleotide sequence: TGTGCCAGCAGGAGAGGACAGGGGGCCAACGAGCAGTACTTC.

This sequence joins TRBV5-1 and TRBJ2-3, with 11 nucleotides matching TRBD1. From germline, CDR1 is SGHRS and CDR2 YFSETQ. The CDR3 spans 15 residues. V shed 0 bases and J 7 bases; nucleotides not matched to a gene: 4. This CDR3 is CASSLGTGGANTQYF. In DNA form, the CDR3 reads TGCGCCAGCAGCTTGGGGACAGGGGGCGCAAATACGCAGTATTTT.

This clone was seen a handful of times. The CDR3 DNA sequence: TGCAGCGTTGAAGATGCCAGCGGGGGCTCCCCAGATACGCAGTATTTT. It encodes CSVEDASGGSPDTQYF. V usage is TRBV29-1 and J usage is TRBJ2-3; 8 positions match TRBD2. CDR1 SQVTM and CDR2 ANQGSEA come from the germline V gene. The CDR3 extends over 16 amino acids. With 0 bases clipped from V and 4 bases from J, the junction kept 9 bases outside the gene matches.

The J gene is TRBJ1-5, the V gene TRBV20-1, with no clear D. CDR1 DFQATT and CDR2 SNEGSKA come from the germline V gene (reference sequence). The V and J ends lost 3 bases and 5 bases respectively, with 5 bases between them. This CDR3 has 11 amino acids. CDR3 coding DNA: TGCAGTGCTAGTTCGGATCAGCCCCAGCATTTT. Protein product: CSASSDQPQHF.

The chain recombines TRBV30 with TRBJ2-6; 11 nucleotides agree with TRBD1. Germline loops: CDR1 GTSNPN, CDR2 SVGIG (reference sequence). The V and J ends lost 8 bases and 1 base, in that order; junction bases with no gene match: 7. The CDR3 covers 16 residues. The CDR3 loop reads CARTGTGGSGANVLTF. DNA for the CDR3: TGTGCCCGAACCGGGACAGGGGGGTCTGGGGCCAACGTCCTGACTTTC.

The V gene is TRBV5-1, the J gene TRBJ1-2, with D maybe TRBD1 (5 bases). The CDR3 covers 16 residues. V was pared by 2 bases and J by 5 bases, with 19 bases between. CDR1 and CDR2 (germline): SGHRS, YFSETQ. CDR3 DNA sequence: TGCGCCAGCAGCTTCTCCGGTCAGGGACGTGGTTATGGCTACACCTTC. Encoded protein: CASSFSGQGRGYGYTF. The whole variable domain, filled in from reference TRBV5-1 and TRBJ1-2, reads KAGVTQTPRYLIKTRGQQVTLSCSPISGHRSVSWYQQTPGQGLQFLFEYFSETQRNKGNFPGRFSGRQFSNSRSEMNVSTLELGDSALYLCASSFSGQGRGYGYTFGSGTRLTVV.

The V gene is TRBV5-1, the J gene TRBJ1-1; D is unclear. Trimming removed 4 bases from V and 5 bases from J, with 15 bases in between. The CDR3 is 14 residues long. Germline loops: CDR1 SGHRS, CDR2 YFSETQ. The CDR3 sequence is CASSVLDEETEAFF. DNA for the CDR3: TGCGCCAGCAGCGTGTTGGACGAAGAGACTGAAGCTTTCTTT.